Listed below are T cell receptor beta chains from one sample, sequenced in a study of blood T cell repertoires in COVID-19. The table came from immunoSEQ multiplex PCR; TCRdb's copy has only in-frame clones and leaves some out. The table lists a few hundred thousand clones, 90% of them singletons. The specimen was PBMCs or T cells enriched from blood (not recorded which). These receptors were obtained from a woman younger than 30 with acute COVID-19. Both conserved end residues are part of each CDR3. The D gene is left open where the match is weak. Part of the rows lack a size; the others show once, few, many or a class for expanded clones.

size: .
V: TRBV7-2
D: .
J: TRBJ1-6
CDR3: CASSPSFNRVNSPLHF
DNA: TGTGCCAGCAGCCCTAGCTTCAACAGGGTTAATTCACCCCTCCACTTT

size: few
V: TRBV5-1
D: TRBD2
J: TRBJ2-1
CDR3: CASSLSTSGTYNEQFF
DNA: TGCGCCAGCAGCTTATCCACTAGCGGGACCTACAATGAGCAGTTCTTC

size: .
V: TRBV6-5
D: .
J: TRBJ2-3
CDR3: CASSYSRRGTDTQYF
DNA: TGTGCCAGCAGTTACTCGCGCAGGGGCACAGATACGCAGTATTTT

size: .
V: TRBV7-2
D: TRBD2
J: TRBJ2-7
CDR3: CASSLGDGGRNYEQYF
DNA: TGTGCCAGCAGCTTAGGGGATGGCGGGAGGAACTACGAGCAGTACTTC

size: .
V: TRBV4-1
D: TRBD2
J: TRBJ2-5
CDR3: CASSLRREEETQYF
DNA: TGCGCCAGCAGCCTAAGGCGGGAGGAAGAGACCCAGTACTTC

size: .
V: TRBV5-1
D: .
J: TRBJ1-2
CDR3: CASGRANYGYTF
DNA: TGCGCCAGCGGGAGGGCTAACTATGGCTACACCTTC

size: .
V: TRBV7-2
D: .
J: TRBJ1-4
CDR3: CASSLLGEELFF
DNA: TGTGCCAGCAGCCTCCTGGGGGAGGAACTGTTTTTT

size: .
V: TRBV10-2
D: .
J: TRBJ2-7
CDR3: CASRGTSTYEQYF
DNA: TGCGCCAGCAGGGGGACTTCAACCTACGAGCAGTACTTC

size: .
V: TRBV18
D: .
J: TRBJ1-1
CDR3: CASSPDQRGEAFF
DNA: TGTGCCAGCTCACCCGACCAGCGGGGGGAGGCTTTCTTT

size: .
V: TRBV5-5
D: TRBD1
J: TRBJ1-5
CDR3: CASSFDRALGQPQHF
DNA: TGTGCCAGCAGTTTTGACAGGGCGCTGGGTCAGCCCCAGCATTTT

size: .
V: TRBV11-2
D: .
J: TRBJ2-3
CDR3: CASSLGVQDTQYF
DNA: TGTGCCAGCAGCTTAGGAGTCCAAGATACGCAGTATTTT

size: .
V: TRBV7-9
D: .
J: TRBJ2-7
CDR3: CASSPDRPYYEQYF
DNA: TGTGCCAGCAGCCCCGACAGACCCTACTACGAGCAGTACTTC

size: .
V: TRBV6-5
D: TRBD1
J: TRBJ1-2
CDR3: CASSYSGTGDYGYTF
DNA: TGTGCCAGCAGTTACTCCGGGACAGGGGACTATGGCTACACCTTC

size: .
V: TRBV7-2
D: TRBD2
J: TRBJ2-7
CDR3: CATGLAGAYEQYF
DNA: TGTGCCACCGGACTAGCGGGGGCCTACGAGCAGTACTTC

size: .
V: TRBV19
D: .
J: TRBJ1-1
CDR3: CASSIFRLTGTEAFF
DNA: TGTGCCAGTAGTATATTTAGGTTGACGGGGACTGAAGCTTTCTTT

size: .
V: TRBV9
D: .
J: TRBJ1-1
CDR3: CASSTSGNTEAFF
DNA: TGTGCCAGCAGCACATCAGGGAACACTGAAGCTTTCTTT

size: .
V: TRBV3-1/TRBV3-2
D: TRBD1
J: TRBJ2-4
CDR3: CASSQRDRAYSREYF
DNA: TGTGCCAGCAGCCAACGGGACAGGGCCTACTCCCGGGAGTACTTC

size: once
V: TRBV5-1
D: .
J: TRBJ1-1
CDR3: CASSLAGMNTEAFF
DNA: TGCGCCAGCAGCTTGGCGGGTATGAACACTGAAGCTTTCTTT

size: once
V: TRBV18
D: .
J: TRBJ1-1
CDR3: CASSPGGGNTEAFF
DNA: TGTGCCAGCTCACCAGGCGGGGGGAACACTGAAGCTTTCTTT

size: .
V: TRBV5-8
D: TRBD2
J: TRBJ2-5
CDR3: CASSLGSGGETQYF
DNA: TGTGCCAGCAGCTTGGGTAGCGGGGGGGAGACCCAGTACTTC

size: .
V: TRBV19
D: TRBD1
J: TRBJ2-1
CDR3: CASSFSPGTGVTNEQFF
DNA: TGTGCCAGTAGTTTTTCCCCCGGCACAGGGGTCACTAATGAGCAGTTCTTC

size: once
V: TRBV10-1
D: TRBD1
J: TRBJ2-3
CDR3: CASSEGLAGGTQYF
DNA: TGCGCCAGCAGTGAGGGGCTAGCAGGGGGTACGCAGTATTTT

size: .
V: TRBV14
D: .
J: TRBJ2-7
CDR3: CASSLAQGQAYEQYF
DNA: TGTGCCAGCAGCCTGGCACAGGGCCAAGCCTACGAGCAGTACTTC

size: .
V: TRBV9
D: .
J: TRBJ1-6
CDR3: CASSRLDSPLHF
DNA: TGTGCCAGCAGTAGATTGGATTCACCCCTCCACTTT

size: once
V: TRBV5-1
D: .
J: TRBJ1-5
CDR3: CASSLAGINQPQHF
DNA: TGCGCCAGCAGCTTGGCCGGGATCAATCAGCCCCAGCATTTT

size: .
V: TRBV27
D: .
J: TRBJ2-3
CDR3: CASSFGASTDTQYF
DNA: TGTGCCAGCAGTTTTGGGGCCTCAACAGATACGCAGTATTTT

size: once
V: TRBV7-2
D: .
J: TRBJ2-3
CDR3: CASSLGGGGITDTQYF
DNA: TGTGCCAGCAGCTTAGGAGGGGGGGGCATCACAGATACGCAGTATTTT

size: .
V: TRBV6-8
D: .
J: TRBJ1-1
CDR3: CASSRRSMNTEAFF
DNA: TGTGCCAGCAGTCGAAGGAGCATGAACACTGAAGCTTTCTTT

size: once
V: TRBV7-9
D: TRBD2
J: TRBJ2-7
CDR3: CASSLARGGLAHYEQYF
DNA: TGTGCCAGCAGCTTAGCGCGAGGGGGACTAGCCCACTACGAGCAGTACTTC

size: once
V: TRBV30
D: .
J: TRBJ2-7
CDR3: CAWSPGTAYEQYF
DNA: TGTGCCTGGAGTCCGGGAACCGCCTACGAGCAGTACTTC

size: once
V: TRBV7-9
D: TRBD2
J: TRBJ2-2
CDR3: CACHGGDFTGELFF
DNA: TGTGCCTGTCACGGGGGGGATTTCACCGGGGAGCTGTTTTTT

size: .
V: TRBV7-3
D: TRBD1
J: TRBJ1-1
CDR3: CASSPVGTANTEAFF
DNA: TGTGCCAGCAGCCCCGTCGGGACAGCTAACACTGAAGCTTTCTTT

size: .
V: TRBV5-1
D: .
J: TRBJ1-1
CDR3: CASSEGTEAFF
DNA: TGCGCCAGCAGCGAGGGTACTGAAGCTTTCTTT

size: .
V: TRBV27
D: .
J: TRBJ1-3
CDR3: CASRDQGGNTIYF
DNA: TGTGCCAGCAGGGATCAGGGTGGAAACACCATATATTTT

size: .
V: TRBV24-1
D: .
J: TRBJ2-1
CDR3: CATSDLGMARGSEQFF
DNA: TGTGCCACCAGTGATTTGGGGATGGCAAGGGGCAGTGAGCAGTTCTTC

size: .
V: TRBV7-2
D: TRBD2
J: TRBJ2-5
CDR3: CASSLSTVVAGVAKTQYF
DNA: TGTGCCAGCAGCTTAAGTACAGTTGTGGCGGGAGTAGCGAAGACCCAGTACTTC

size: .
V: TRBV3-1/TRBV3-2
D: .
J: TRBJ1-6
CDR3: CASSPSGYNSPLHF
DNA: TGTGCCAGCAGTCCTAGTGGTTATAATTCACCCCTCCACTTT

size: .
V: TRBV7-9
D: .
J: TRBJ2-1
CDR3: CASSAGRDNEQFF
DNA: TGTGCCAGCAGCGCGGGACGGGACAATGAGCAGTTCTTC

size: .
V: TRBV3-1/TRBV3-2
D: TRBD2
J: TRBJ2-5
CDR3: CASSSSGRGETQYF
DNA: TGTGCCAGCAGCTCTAGCGGGAGAGGAGAGACCCAGTACTTC

size: .
V: TRBV5-1
D: .
J: TRBJ1-6
CDR3: CASSPLGGAGALSPLHF
DNA: TGCGCCAGCAGCCCCCTGGGGGGGGCTGGGGCCCTTTCACCCCTCCACTTT

size: .
V: TRBV9
D: TRBD1
J: TRBJ1-2
CDR3: CASSVGSLQGVLDYGYTF
DNA: TGTGCCAGCAGCGTTGGGTCTCTTCAGGGGGTACTGGACTATGGCTACACCTTC

size: .
V: TRBV14
D: TRBD2
J: TRBJ2-7
CDR3: CASSQVSGGPYEQYF
DNA: TGTGCCAGCAGCCAAGTTTCGGGAGGGCCTTACGAGCAGTACTTC

size: .
V: TRBV24-1
D: .
J: TRBJ1-1
CDR3: CATTYPGTHNTEAFF
DNA: TGTGCCACCACCTACCCCGGGACACATAACACTGAAGCTTTCTTT

size: .
V: TRBV11-3
D: .
J: TRBJ2-1
CDR3: CASSLGTNYNEQFF
DNA: TGTGCCAGCAGCTTAGGGACTAACTACAATGAGCAGTTCTTC

size: .
V: TRBV6-2/TRBV6-3
D: TRBD2
J: TRBJ2-7
CDR3: CASSYETSATEQYF
DNA: TGTGCCAGCAGTTATGAGACTAGCGCTACCGAGCAGTACTTC

size: .
V: TRBV11-3
D: TRBD2
J: TRBJ2-1
CDR3: CASSKDSGSSYNEQFF
DNA: TGTGCCAGCAGCAAAGATAGCGGGAGCTCCTACAATGAGCAGTTCTTC

size: .
V: TRBV6-1
D: TRBD1
J: TRBJ2-5
CDR3: CASSESPLDREQETQYF
DNA: TGTGCCAGCAGTGAATCCCCTCTCGACAGGGAGCAAGAGACCCAGTACTTC

size: .
V: TRBV27
D: TRBD1
J: TRBJ1-2
CDR3: CASRRGDREDGYTF
DNA: TGTGCCAGCAGACGAGGAGACAGGGAAGACGGCTACACCTTC

size: .
V: TRBV11-2
D: TRBD1
J: TRBJ2-3
CDR3: CASSFLGQGPGGDTQYF
DNA: TGTGCCAGCAGCTTTTTGGGACAGGGACCGGGTGGAGATACGCAGTATTTT

size: .
V: TRBV5-5
D: .
J: TRBJ2-3
CDR3: CASSPTGTSSTDTQYF
DNA: TGTGCCAGCAGCCCAACAGGGACATCCAGCACAGATACGCAGTATTTT

size: .
V: TRBV18
D: TRBD2
J: TRBJ2-5
CDR3: CASSPLGLAGEETQYF
DNA: TGTGCCAGCTCACCATTGGGACTAGCGGGAGAAGAGACCCAGTACTTC

size: .
V: TRBV29-1
D: .
J: TRBJ1-5
CDR3: CSATDSLNQPQHF
DNA: TGCAGCGCCACGGACAGTCTCAATCAGCCCCAGCATTTT

size: .
V: TRBV30
D: TRBD1
J: TRBJ2-6
CDR3: CAWSPWGTGNYSSGANVLTF
DNA: TGTGCCTGGAGTCCCTGGGGGACAGGAAATTATTCCTCTGGGGCCAACGTCCTGACTTTC

size: .
V: TRBV6-5
D: .
J: TRBJ2-3
CDR3: CASSRVVPDTQYF
DNA: TGTGCCAGCAGTCGGGTAGTCCCAGATACGCAGTATTTT

size: once
V: TRBV3-1/TRBV3-2
D: TRBD2
J: TRBJ2-2
CDR3: CASSPSGRIGELFF
DNA: TGTGCCAGCAGCCCTAGCGGGAGAATCGGGGAGCTGTTTTTT

size: .
V: TRBV6-5
D: .
J: TRBJ2-7
CDR3: CASGPSGQGAYEQYF
DNA: TGTGCCAGCGGTCCGTCCGGACAAGGTGCCTACGAGCAGTACTTC

size: .
V: TRBV11-3
D: TRBD2
J: TRBJ2-1
CDR3: CASSSSGFSSYNEQFF
DNA: TGTGCCAGCAGCTCTAGCGGGTTCAGCTCCTACAATGAGCAGTTCTTC